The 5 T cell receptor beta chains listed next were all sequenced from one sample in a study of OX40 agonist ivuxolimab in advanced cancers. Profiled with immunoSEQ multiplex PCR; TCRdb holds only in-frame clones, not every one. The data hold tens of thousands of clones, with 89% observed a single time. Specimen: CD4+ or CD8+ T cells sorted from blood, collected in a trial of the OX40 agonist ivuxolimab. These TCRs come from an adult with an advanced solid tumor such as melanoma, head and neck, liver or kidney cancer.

CDR3 sequence reads: CASTGTSGGSYEQYF. CDR3 in DNA: TGTGCCAGCACCGGGACTAGCGGGGGCTCCTACGAGCAGTACTTC. This sequence joins TRBV6-5 and TRBJ2-7, with 14 bases that match TRBD2. The CDR3 has 15 amino acids. V was pared by 7 bases and J by 0 bases, with 2 bases of the junction left unmatched. Looked up from germline, CDR1 is MNHEY and CDR2 is SVGAGI.

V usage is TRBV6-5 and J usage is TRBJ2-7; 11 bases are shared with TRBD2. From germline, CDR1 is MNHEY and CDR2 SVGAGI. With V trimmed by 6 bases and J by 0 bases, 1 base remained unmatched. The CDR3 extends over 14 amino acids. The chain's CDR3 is CASRLAGGSYEQYF. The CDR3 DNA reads TGTGCCAGCAGGCTAGCGGGGGGCTCCTACGAGCAGTACTTC.

The CDR3, as DNA: TGTGCCAGCAGCGGCTCCTTATCTCCCCACGAGCAGTACTTC. It codes for CASSGSLSPHEQYF. The V gene is TRBV7-9, the J gene TRBJ2-7; D call uncertain. The CDR3 totals 14 residues. The germline V gene encodes CDR1 SEHNR and CDR2 FQNEAQ (reference sequence). Trimming took off 5 bases at V and 5 bases at J, with 16 bases between the two ends.

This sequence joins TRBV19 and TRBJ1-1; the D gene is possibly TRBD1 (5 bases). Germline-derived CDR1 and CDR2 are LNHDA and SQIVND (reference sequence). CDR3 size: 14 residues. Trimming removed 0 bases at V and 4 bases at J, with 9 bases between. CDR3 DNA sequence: TGTGCCAGTAGTATAGATTCTGGGGGCACTGAAGCTTTCTTT. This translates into CASSIDSGGTEAFF.

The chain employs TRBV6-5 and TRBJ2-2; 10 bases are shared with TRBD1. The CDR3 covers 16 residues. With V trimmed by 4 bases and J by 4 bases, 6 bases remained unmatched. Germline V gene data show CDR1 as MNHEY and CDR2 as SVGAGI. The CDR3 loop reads CASSFDRGLSTGELFF. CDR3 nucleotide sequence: TGTGCCAGCAGTTTTGACAGGGGGCTATCCACCGGGGAGCTGTTTTTT.